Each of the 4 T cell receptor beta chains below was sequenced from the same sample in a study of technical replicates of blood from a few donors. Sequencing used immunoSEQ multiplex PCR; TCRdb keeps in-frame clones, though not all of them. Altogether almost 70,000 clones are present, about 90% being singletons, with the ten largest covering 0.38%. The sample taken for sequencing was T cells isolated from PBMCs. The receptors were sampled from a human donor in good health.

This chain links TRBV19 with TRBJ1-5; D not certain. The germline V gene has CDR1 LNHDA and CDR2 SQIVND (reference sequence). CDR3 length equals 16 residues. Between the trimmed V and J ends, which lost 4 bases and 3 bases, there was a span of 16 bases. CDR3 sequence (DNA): TGTGCCAGTAGTACCTTACAGAACCCAGTCAATCAGCCCCAGCATTTT. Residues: CASSTLQNPVNQPQHF.

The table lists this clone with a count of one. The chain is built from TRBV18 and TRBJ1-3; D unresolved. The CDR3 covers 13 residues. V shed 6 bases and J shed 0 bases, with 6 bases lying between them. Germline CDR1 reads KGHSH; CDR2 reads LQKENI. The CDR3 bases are TGTGCCAGCTCCGTGTACTCTGGAAACACCATATATTTT. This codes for CASSVYSGNTIYF.

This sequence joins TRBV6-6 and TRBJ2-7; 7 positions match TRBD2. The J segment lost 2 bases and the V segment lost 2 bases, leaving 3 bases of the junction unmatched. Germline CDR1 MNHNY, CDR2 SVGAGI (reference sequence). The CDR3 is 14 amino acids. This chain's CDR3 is CASSYRDYTYEQYF. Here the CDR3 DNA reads TGTGCCAGCAGTTACAGGGACTACACCTACGAGCAGTACTTC.

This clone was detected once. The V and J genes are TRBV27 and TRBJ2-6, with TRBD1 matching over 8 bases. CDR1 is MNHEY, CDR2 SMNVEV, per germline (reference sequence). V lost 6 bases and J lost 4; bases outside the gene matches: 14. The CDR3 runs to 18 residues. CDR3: CASSSFQGASPGANVLTF. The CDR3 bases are TGTGCCAGCAGCTCATTTCAGGGGGCCAGTCCGGGGGCCAACGTCCTGACTTTC.